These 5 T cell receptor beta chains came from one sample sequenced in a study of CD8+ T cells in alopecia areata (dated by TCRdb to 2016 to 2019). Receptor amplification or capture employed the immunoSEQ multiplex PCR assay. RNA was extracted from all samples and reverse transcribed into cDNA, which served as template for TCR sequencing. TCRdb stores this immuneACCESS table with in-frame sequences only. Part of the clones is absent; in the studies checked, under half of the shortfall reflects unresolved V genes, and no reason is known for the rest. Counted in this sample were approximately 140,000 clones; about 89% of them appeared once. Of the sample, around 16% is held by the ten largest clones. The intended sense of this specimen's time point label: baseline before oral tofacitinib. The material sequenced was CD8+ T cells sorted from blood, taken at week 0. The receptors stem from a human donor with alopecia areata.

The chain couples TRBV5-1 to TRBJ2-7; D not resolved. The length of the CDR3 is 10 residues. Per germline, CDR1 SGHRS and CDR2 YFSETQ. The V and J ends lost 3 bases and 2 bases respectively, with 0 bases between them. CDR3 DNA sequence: TGCGCCAGCAGCTCCTACGAGCAGTACTTC. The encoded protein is CASSSYEQYF.

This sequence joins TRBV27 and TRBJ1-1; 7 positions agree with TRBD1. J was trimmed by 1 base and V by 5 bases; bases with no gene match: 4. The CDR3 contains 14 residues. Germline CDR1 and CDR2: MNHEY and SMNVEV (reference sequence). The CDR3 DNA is TGTGCCAGCAGTCCGGGACAGAAGAACACTGAAGCTTTCTTT. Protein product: CASSPGQKNTEAFF.

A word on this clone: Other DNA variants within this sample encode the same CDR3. The chain's CDR3 is CASSPGTSGYNEQFF. CDR3 in DNA: TGTGCCAGCAGTCCCGGGACTAGCGGCTACAATGAGCAGTTCTTC. The rearrangement joins TRBV27 to TRBJ2-1, with TRBD2 matching 11 bases. The CDR3 extends over 15 amino acids. Germline CDR1 and CDR2: MNHEY and SMNVEV (reference sequence). J was trimmed by 3 bases and V by 5 bases; bases with no gene match: 3.

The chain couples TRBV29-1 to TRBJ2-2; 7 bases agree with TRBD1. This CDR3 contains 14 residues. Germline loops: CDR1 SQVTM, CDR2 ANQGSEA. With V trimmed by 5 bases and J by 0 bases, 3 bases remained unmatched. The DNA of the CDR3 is TGCAGCGTTTTGGACAGGTCGAACACCGGGGAGCTGTTTTTT. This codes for CSVLDRSNTGELFF.

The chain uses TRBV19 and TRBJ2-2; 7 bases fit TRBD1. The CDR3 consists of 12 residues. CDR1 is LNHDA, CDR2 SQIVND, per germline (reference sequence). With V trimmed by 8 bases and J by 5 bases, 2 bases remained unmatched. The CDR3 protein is CASDRVTGELFF. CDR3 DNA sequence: TGTGCCAGTGACAGGGTTACCGGGGAGCTGTTTTTT.